This is a list of T cell receptor beta chains from one sample in a study of tumor-infiltrating lymphocytes in oesophageal squamous cell carcinoma. TCRdb redid the calling of the PCR reads with MiXCR, one entry per CDR3 protein. Of about 24,000 distinct CDR3 sequences listed, more than 35% are singletons. The sequencing input was esophageal tumor tissue. The receptor source for this set is a male donor with esophageal squamous cell carcinoma. Each CDR3 is given with its conserved first and last residue. A D gene is named only where the DNA matches it firmly. Not every row has a clone size; where given, it reads once, few, many or a size class.

D gene	J gene	CDR3 length	clone size	V gene	CDR3 DNA	CDR3 protein
.	TRBJ2-7	14	.	TRBV7-2	TGTGCCAGCAGCTCCGGACTTTCTGGGGACGAGCAGTACTTC	CASSSGLSGDEQYF
.	TRBJ2-1	15	.	TRBV6-8	TGTGCCAGCAGTTACTTGGGGGGTACCTACAATGAGCAGTTCTTC	CASSYLGGTYNEQFF
.	TRBJ2-7	14	.	TRBV7-2	TGTGCCAACATCGAGCGGACCTTCTACAATGAGCAGTACTTC	CANIERTFYNEQYF
.	TRBJ2-1	14	.	TRBV3-1	TGTGCCAGCAGCCCGGGTGCCTCGGGAGATGAGCAGTTCTTC	CASSPGASGDEQFF
TRBD1	TRBJ2-5	13	many	TRBV6-1	TGTGCCAGCAGGTCGGCAGGGGGAGAGACCCAGTACTTC	CASRSAGGETQYF
TRBD1	TRBJ2-5	14	many	TRBV7-9	TGTGCCAGCAGCTTAAGGACAGGGGAGACACCCCTCCACTTC	CASSLRTGETPLHF
.	TRBJ2-6	16	once	TRBV6-6	TGTGCCAGCAGTTACTCCGGGTCCCCTGGGGCCAACGTCCTGACTTTC	CASSYSGSPGANVLTF
TRBD2	TRBJ2-3	17	.	TRBV6-1	TGTGCCAGCAGTGACCTAGTTAGCGGGGGTCGCACAGATACGCAGTATTTT	CASSDLVSGGRTDTQYF
TRBD1	TRBJ1-1	14	many	TRBV12-3/TRBV12-4	TGTGCCAGCAGTTTAGAGGGGGCAACCACTGAAGCTTTCTTT	CASSLEGATTEAFF
TRBD1	TRBJ2-5	15	.	TRBV7-2	TGTGCCAGCAGCTTAGATCCAGGGGGCGTGAATGAGCAGTACTTC	CASSLDPGGVNEQYF
TRBD1	TRBJ2-5	16	many	TRBV27	TGTGCCAGCAGTCCCTTGATAGACAGGGGGGATGAGACCCAGTACTTC	CASSPLIDRGDETQYF
TRBD2	TRBJ2-1	15	.	TRBV7-4	TGTGCCAGCAGCCCACTAGCGGGAGGATACAATGAGCAGTTCTTC	CASSPLAGGYNEQFF
.	TRBJ2-2	11	.	TRBV11-2	TGTGCCAGCAGCTTAATCGGGGAGCTGTTTTTT	CASSLIGELFF